What follows describes a single T cell receptor (beta chain). Its target is not known. One base away lies a much larger clone, so this may be a sequencing read error. Germline V gene data show CDR1 as MNHNS and CDR2 as SASEGT. V lost 3 bases to trimming and J lost 3 bases; unmatched junction nucleotides: 9. The CDR3 runs 17 residues. Amplified regions were TCR beta CDR3 sequences from RNA transcripts. First-round RT-PCR with HTBI primers amplified the TCR CDR3 region. TCRdb used MiXCR to reprocess the multiplex PCR reads, holding one entry per CDR3 protein. Of under 600,000 distinct CDR3 sequences listed, more than 15% are singletons. At least 3 on the Clinical Activity Score was recorded for ophthalmopathy patients, who also had NOSPECS grade at least 4 and duration under 3 months. Any patient presenting with uncontrolled infection, other autoimmune disease, pregnancy or lactation was left out. The diagnostic basis comprised clinical symptoms, serum thyroxine and TRAb, thyroid ultrasound and orbital computed tomography.

This sample was included in a study of T cells in Graves' hyperthyroidism and ophthalmopathy. Study observations and caveats: A 13 V-J signature model discriminated ophthalmopathy versus stable hyperthyroidism.

J is TRBJ1-5 and V is TRBV6-1, with 9 bases aligning to TRBD1. The sample comprised blood. The receptor was derived from a middle-aged woman with Graves' ophthalmopathy. CDR3 amino acids: CASSETFRTGANQPQHF. The DNA of the CDR3 is TGTGCCAGCAGTGAGACCTTTAGGACAGGGGCCAATCAGCCCCAGCATTTT.